This T cell receptor beta chain was retrieved from a study of response to subunit inactivated influenza vaccine. TCRdb recomputed calls from the RT-PCR reads with MiXCR, one row per CDR3 protein. The repertoire holds 150,000 to 200,000 distinct CDR3 sequences, with 9.5% to 15% as singletons. A few counts support this clonotype. Per the germline V gene, CDR1 is MNHEY and CDR2 is SMNVEV (reference sequence). The CDR3 is made up of 15 amino acids. The V end lost 2 bases, the J end lost 2 bases, and 9 bases lay between the germline ends. This same sample was also part of a study on T cells expressing NK-cell markers. As that report states: 5'RACE template switching built TCR beta cDNA with unique molecular identifiers. One of the eight sequenced donors was seronegative, whereas the other seven were HCMV-seropositive. About 1.0-8% of CD8+ T cells in roughly six donors belonged to dominant NKG2C+ clonotypes.

The chain links TRBV27 to TRBJ2-2; no firm D call. The source is a man aged 50 to 60 who received an inactivated influenza vaccine. Sample: CD8+ T cells sorted from PBMCs, taken roughly 12 days after vaccination. The CDR3 DNA is TGTGCCAGCAGTTTAGTCCCCACCAACACCGGGGAGCTGTTTTTT. This gives the protein CASSLVPTNTGELFF.